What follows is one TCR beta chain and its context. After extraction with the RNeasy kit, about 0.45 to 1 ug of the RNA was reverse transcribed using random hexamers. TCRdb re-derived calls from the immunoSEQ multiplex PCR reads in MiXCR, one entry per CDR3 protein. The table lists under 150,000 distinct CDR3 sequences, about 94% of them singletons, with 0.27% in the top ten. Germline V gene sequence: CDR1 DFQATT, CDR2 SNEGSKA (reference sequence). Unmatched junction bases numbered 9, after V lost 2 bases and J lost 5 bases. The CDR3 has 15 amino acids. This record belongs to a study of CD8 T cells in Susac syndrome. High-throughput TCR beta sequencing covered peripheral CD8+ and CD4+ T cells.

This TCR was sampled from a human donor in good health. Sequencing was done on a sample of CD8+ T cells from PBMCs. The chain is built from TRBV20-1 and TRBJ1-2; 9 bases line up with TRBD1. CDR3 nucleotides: TGCAGTGCTAGATTAACAGGGGGCGCAACGTATGGCTACACCTTC. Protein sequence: CSARLTGGATYGYTF.